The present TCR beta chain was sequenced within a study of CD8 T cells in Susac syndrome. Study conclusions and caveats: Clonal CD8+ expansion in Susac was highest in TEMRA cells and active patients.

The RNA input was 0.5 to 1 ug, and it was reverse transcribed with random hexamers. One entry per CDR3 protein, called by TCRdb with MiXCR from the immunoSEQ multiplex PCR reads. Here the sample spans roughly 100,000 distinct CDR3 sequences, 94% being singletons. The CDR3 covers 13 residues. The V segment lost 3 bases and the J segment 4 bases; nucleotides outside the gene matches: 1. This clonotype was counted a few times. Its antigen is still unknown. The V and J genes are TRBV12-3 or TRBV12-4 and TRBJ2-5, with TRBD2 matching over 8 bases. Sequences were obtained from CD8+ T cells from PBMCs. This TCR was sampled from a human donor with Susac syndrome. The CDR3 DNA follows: TGTGCCAGCAGTTTTGCGGGGGGAGAGACCCAGTACTTC. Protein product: CASSFAGGETQYF.